This T cell receptor (beta chain) was profiled in a study of T cells after yellow fever vaccination. Study-wide background: Preparation of the low-cell-number fractions used SMART-Seq v4 Ultra Low Input.

Germline CDR1 and CDR2: SQVTM and ANQGSEA. V lost 6 bases to trimming and J lost 1 base, with 10 bases between them. The CDR3 runs to 12 residues. TCR cDNA, made by 5'RACE template switching, carried an added universal primer site and UMIs. TCRdb ran MiXCR on the 5' RACE reads and lists one entry per CDR3 protein. The data contain roughly 500,000 distinct CDR3 sequences, under 25% of them singletons. Notes on the study in general: There was a possibility that FACS-sorted repertoires contained abundant clonotypes contaminating from the bulk population.

This clonotype has more than one count but fewer than ten. What it binds is unknown. The chain links TRBV29-1 to TRBJ2-7, with D perhaps matching TRBD1 or TRBD2 (6 bases each). This sample comprised PBMCs, obtained 15 days after the yellow fever booster vaccination. The receptor comes from a man aged 25-45 years who received the YFV17D yellow fever vaccine. CDR3: CSVKGGSYEQYF. CDR3 nucleotide sequence: TGCAGCGTAAAGGGGGGATCCTACGAGCAGTACTTC.